The 25 T cell receptor beta chains given below trace back to one sample, sequenced in a study of tumor T cells in aggressive B-cell lymphoma. Using immunoSEQ multiplex PCR, the repertoire was profiled, and TCRdb retains in-frame clones only, with some absent. The top ten clones hold approximately 12% of a sample with roughly 2,500 clones, approximately 81% of them seen once. The sample consisted of tumor tissue. The receptors were gathered from an adult with diffuse large B cell lymphoma.

As to this clone: Relative to the germline gene, one junction end is altered; a read error may explain this. The chain has TRBV18 and TRBJ2-2; D possibly corresponds to TRBD1 (7 bases). The CDR3 loop spans 15 amino acids. CDR1 is KGHSH, CDR2 LQKENI, per germline. DNA for the CDR3: TGTGTCAGCTCAGCGTCCCAGGGGGGCACCGGGGAGCTGTTTTTT. This translates into CVSSASQGGTGELFF.

Points on this clone: The germline gene is not matched at one end of the junction; a read error may be the cause. The chain links TRBV20-1 to TRBJ2-1, with 13 bases aligning to TRBD2. CDR3 length equals 11 residues. The germline gives CDR1 DFQATT, CDR2 SNEGSKA (reference sequence). CDR3 loop: CSPKLAGGPIF. Written as DNA, the CDR3 is TGCAGTCCAAAACTAGCGGGGGGGCCGATCTTC.

V gene TRBV2 combines with J gene TRBJ2-7; 11 bases line up with TRBD1. The CDR3 consists of 13 residues. CDR1 SNHLY and CDR2 FYNNEI come from the germline V gene. The junction had 6 bases not matched to a gene; V was cut back by 7 bases and J by 7 bases. The chain's CDR3 is CASNLGQGGEQYF. The CDR3 nucleotides read TGTGCCAGCAATCTGGGACAGGGGGGTGAGCAGTACTTC. Complete variable domain (other parts from reference TRBV2 and TRBJ2-7): EPEVTQTPSHQVTQMGQEVILRCVPISNHLYFYWYRQILGQKVEFLVSFYNNEISEKSEIFDDQFSVERPDGSNFTLKIRSTKLEDSAMYFCASNLGQGGEQYFGPGTRLTVT.

This clone has just a few counts. The rearrangement joins TRBV5-1 to TRBJ2-2; D not resolved. The V and J ends lost 7 bases and 6 bases respectively, with 4 bases between them. The CDR3 is made up of 10 amino acids. Germline V lookup: CDR1 SGHRS, CDR2 YFSETQ. The CDR3 sequence is CASLSGELFF. The DNA of the CDR3 is TGCGCCAGCCTCTCCGGGGAGCTGTTTTTT.

This chain links TRBV30 with TRBJ2-3; D might be TRBD1 (6 bases). V lost 3 bases and J lost 6, with 19 bases in between. The CDR3 length is 15 residues. CDR1 is GTSNPN and CDR2 is SVGIG in the germline V gene (reference sequence). CDR3 protein: CAWSPGLGAGDTQYF. The CDR3 coding sequence is TGTGCCTGGAGCCCCGGTTTGGGGGCAGGGGATACGCAGTATTTT.

In its sample, this clone was seen once. The rearrangement links TRBV15 to TRBJ2-3; D might be TRBD2 (6 bases). The CDR3 totals 15 residues. CDR1 and CDR2 (germline): LNHNV, YYDKDF (reference sequence). V lost 4 bases and J lost 3, with 14 bases in between. The CDR3 nucleotides are TGTGCCACCAGCAAAGATTCTGGGGGGACAGATACGCAGTATTTT. It translates to CATSKDSGGTDTQYF.

Sample share makes this clone large. The genes are TRBV2 and TRBJ1-5; D gene ambiguous. This CDR3 is 16 amino acids long. Trimming left V 8 bases short and J 0 bases short, with 17 bases between. Germline-derived CDR1 and CDR2 are SNHLY and FYNNEI. The CDR3 reads CASHIQTGNSNQPQHF. The DNA for the CDR3 is TGTGCCAGCCACATTCAAACGGGTAATAGCAATCAGCCCCAGCATTTT.

The rearrangement uses TRBV7-2 and TRBJ2-7, with 8 nucleotides matching TRBD1. The CDR3 covers 17 residues. With V trimmed by 1 base and J by 7 bases, 15 bases remained unmatched. CDR1 SGHTA and CDR2 FQGNSA come from the germline V gene. The CDR3 region has the DNA TGTGCCAGCAGCTTAGAGGGACAGGTCTACCCCCCGGAGGAGCAGTACTTC. Its translation: CASSLEGQVYPPEEQYF.

A remark on this clone: The sample has other DNA sequences that encode this CDR3 too. The chain combines TRBV19 with TRBJ2-2, with TRBD1 identical over 8 bases. This CDR3 spans 13 amino acids. With 4 bases clipped from V and 9 bases from J, the junction kept 4 bases outside the gene matches. Germline loops: CDR1 LNHDA, CDR2 SQIVND (reference sequence). CDR3: CASSTGGGWELFF. In DNA form, the CDR3 reads TGTGCCAGTAGTACAGGGGGCGGATGGGAGCTGTTTTTT.

This chain links TRBV12-5 with TRBJ2-4; D might be TRBD1 (6 bases). The germline CDR1 and CDR2 sequences are LGHNT and FRNRAP. Trimming stripped 3 bases from V and 2 bases from J, with 17 bases between. The CDR3 extends over 17 amino acids. The CDR3 DNA reads TGTGCTAGTGGTTTTCAGCTTGCTGGGACAACCAAAAACATTCAGTACTTC. It is translated as CASGFQLAGTTKNIQYF.

The DNA for the CDR3 is TGCGCCAGCAGCTCGCTTTCGGGACTAGCGGGAAACGAGCAGTACTTC. Its protein product is CASSSLSGLAGNEQYF. The chain has TRBV5-1 and TRBJ2-7; 13 nucleotides agree with TRBD2. Germline-derived CDR1 and CDR2 are SGHRS and YFSETQ. The length of the CDR3 is 16 residues. Trimming removed 3 bases from V and 5 bases from J; junction bases left unmatched: 8.

The chain combines TRBV19 with TRBJ2-5, with TRBD2 as a possible D gene (5 bases). Germline V gives CDR1 LNHDA, CDR2 SQIVND (reference sequence). Trimming removed 3 bases from V and 5 bases from J, with 13 bases in between. There are 14 residues in the CDR3. CDR3 sequence: CASSMGWELETQYF. Here the CDR3 DNA reads TGTGCCAGTAGTATGGGTTGGGAGTTGGAGACCCAGTACTTC.

V usage is TRBV5-4 and J usage is TRBJ2-2, with 8 bases that match TRBD1. The CDR3 is 15 residues long. Germline V gives CDR1 SGHNT, CDR2 YYREEE (reference sequence). The V segment lost 3 bases and the J segment 4 bases; nucleotides outside the gene matches: 5. CDR3 in amino acids: CASSSPGQGTGELFF. DNA for the CDR3: TGTGCCAGCAGCTCCCCTGGACAGGGCACCGGGGAGCTGTTTTTT.

The chain couples TRBV7-2 to TRBJ2-7; TRBD2 matches 10 bases. CDR3 length: 15 residues. Per the germline V gene, CDR1 is SGHTA and CDR2 is FQGNSA. J gave up 2 bases and V 5 bases, and 6 bases lay outside the gene matches. The CDR3, as DNA: TGTGCCAGCAGCCCCGCTAGCGGGAGTACCTACGAGCAGTACTTC. Protein sequence: CASSPASGSTYEQYF.

This chain uses TRBV6-5 with TRBJ2-7, with D tentatively TRBD1 (6 bases). Germline V gene lookup returns CDR1 MNHEY and CDR2 SVGAGI. Deletions cut 6 bases from V and 0 bases from J, with 12 bases between. There are 14 residues in the CDR3. CDR3 amino acids: CASRYGQISYEQYF. For the CDR3, the DNA is TGTGCCAGCAGGTATGGACAGATCTCCTACGAGCAGTACTTC.

Of note for this clone: The junction departs from germline at one end; a sequencing error may be responsible. The CDR3 here is CASSLGGQLNPEAFF. The CDR3 DNA sequence: TGTGCCAGCAGCTTAGGGGGACAACTGAACCCTGAAGCTTTCTTT. This chain connects TRBV7-9 to TRBJ1-1; a possible D gene is TRBD1 (6 bases). The CDR3 is made up of 15 amino acids. Germline V lookup: CDR1 SEHNR, CDR2 FQNEAQ (reference sequence).

The chain uses TRBV9 and TRBJ1-6, with a weak D call TRBD1 (6 bases). V was cut by 0 bases and J by 10 bases, with 14 bases left in between. Germline CDR1 is SGDLS and CDR2 is YYNGEE. The CDR3 is made up of 15 amino acids. The DNA of the CDR3 is TGTGCCAGCAGCGTAGGGTCAGGGGCCGGATCACCCCTCCACTTT. This encodes CASSVGSGAGSPLHF.

A note on this clone: One end of the junction does not line up with germline, which may come from a read error. This chain connects TRBV14 to TRBJ2-7; 12 positions match TRBD2. CDR1 is SGHDN, CDR2 FVKESK, per germline. This CDR3 is 19 amino acids long. CDR3 bases: TGTGTCAGCAGCCAAGTGGCTAGCGGGGGGGCCTTTAAATCCTACGAGCAGTACTTC. Protein sequence: CVSSQVASGGAFKSYEQYF.

This clone was detected only a few times. CDR3 loop: CASSEEGVSGNTIYF. The CDR3 region has the DNA TGTGCCAGCAGTGAAGAGGGGGTCTCTGGAAACACCATATATTTT. The V call is TRBV2, the J call TRBJ1-3; D may be TRBD1 (6 bases). Germline V lookup: CDR1 SNHLY, CDR2 FYNNEI. CDR3 size: 15 residues. V dropped 1 base and J dropped 0 bases, with 7 bases sitting between them.

This clone appeared a few times. The rearrangement joins TRBV4-1 to TRBJ1-1; D gene uncertain. The CDR3 runs 14 residues. V lost 3 bases to trimming and J lost 5 bases, with 13 bases between them. Germline V gene lookup returns CDR1 MGHRA and CDR2 YSYEKL. As DNA, the CDR3 is TGCGCCAGCAGCCACAAATCTGGGGAGACTGAAGCTTTCTTT. Protein: CASSHKSGETEAFF.

This chain connects TRBV7-2 to TRBJ2-3; 13 bases are a match to TRBD2. The germline gives CDR1 SGHTA, CDR2 FQGNSA. The CDR3 loop spans 16 amino acids. V lost 4 bases to trimming and J lost 4 bases; unmatched junction nucleotides: 5. In nucleotides, the CDR3 is TGTGCCAGCAGCTCACTAGCGGGGGGGAGTTCAGATACGCAGTATTTT. Translating it yields CASSSLAGGSSDTQYF.

This rearrangement joins TRBV29-1 to TRBJ1-1; maybe TRBD1 (6 bases). This CDR3 has 14 amino acids. Germline CDR1 is SQVTM and CDR2 is ANQGSEA. The V and J ends lost 3 bases and 5 bases respectively, with 16 bases between them. The CDR3, as DNA: TGCAGCGTTGAGGGTGGGGGCAGAGGTACTGAAGCTTTCTTT. It is translated as CSVEGGGRGTEAFF.

The chain has TRBV27 and TRBJ2-2, with 9 bases lining up with TRBD2. CDR1 and CDR2 from the germline V gene are MNHEY and SMNVEV (reference sequence). The CDR3 spans 15 residues. With 1 base clipped from V and 6 bases from J, the junction kept 3 bases outside the gene matches. The CDR3 DNA sequence: TGTGCCAGCAGTTTATGGTTAGCGGGAGCCGGGGAGCTGTTTTTT. This sequence encodes CASSLWLAGAGELFF.

This clone was counted between two and nine times. The chain links TRBV6-5 to TRBJ2-2; possible D gene TRBD2, 5 bases. Germline CDR1 and CDR2: MNHEY and SVGAGI. CDR3 length: 14 residues. Trimming shortened V by 5 bases and J by 1 base, and 8 bases separated the two germline ends. The CDR3 sequence is CASSLGGNTGELFF. The CDR3 DNA is TGTGCCAGCAGTCTCGGAGGGAACACCGGGGAGCTGTTTTTT.

V is TRBV5-5 and J is TRBJ1-5, with TRBD1 identical over 12 bases. The CDR3 spans 15 residues. The germline gives CDR1 SGHKS, CDR2 YYEKEE (reference sequence). V shed 4 bases, J shed 6 bases, and the junction held 5 bases outside the gene matches. The CDR3 loop is CASSRDRGPGQPQHF. The CDR3 nucleotides are TGTGCCAGCAGCCGGGACAGGGGGCCAGGTCAGCCCCAGCATTTT.